These T cell receptor beta chains were read from a single sample in a study of T cell changes during pregnancy in multiple sclerosis. Clones were sequenced by immunoSEQ multiplex PCR, and TCRdb holds only the in-frame ones, with some missing. The top ten clones hold approximately 2.1% of a sample with tens of thousands of clones, approximately 92% of them seen once. Sequenced here: peripheral blood, sampled in the second trimester of pregnancy. The receptors originated from a female donor in good health, enrolled as a control in a pregnancy study. The CDR3 runs from the conserved cysteine through the conserved F or W. A D gene is named only where the DNA matches it firmly. Some rows have no size entry. The others give once, few or many, or a class for an expanded clone.

len	v_gene	d_gene	abundance	j_gene	CDR3nt	CDR3aa
13	TRBV15	NA	NA	TRBJ1-1	TGTGCCACCAGGGAACTAATCAGCACTGAAGCTTTCTTT	CATRELISTEAFF
18	TRBV4-2	NA	NA	TRBJ2-3	TGTGCCAGCAGCCAAAACCTTCCGGGACAAACCATCACAGATACGCAGTATTTT	CASSQNLPGQTITDTQYF
16	TRBV7-2	TRBD1	NA	TRBJ2-2	TGTGCCAGCACCAAAATGGGACAGCTGAACACCGGGGAGCTGTTTTTT	CASTKMGQLNTGELFF
15	TRBV7-2	TRBD1	NA	TRBJ2-7	TGTGCCAGCAGCTACAGGGGGGACAGGGTCTACGAGCAGTACTTC	CASSYRGDRVYEQYF
12	TRBV6-1	NA	NA	TRBJ1-1	TGTGCCAGCAGTGACGGCGGCACTGAAGCTTTCTTT	CASSDGGTEAFF
16	TRBV27	TRBD1	NA	TRBJ2-7	TGTGCCAGCAGTTTAATCCCGGGACAGGGTGTCTACGAGCAGTACTTC	CASSLIPGQGVYEQYF
15	TRBV4-3	NA	NA	TRBJ2-3	TGCGCCAGCAGCCAAGATTCCAGGGCTTCAGATACGCAGTATTTT	CASSQDSRASDTQYF
10	TRBV28	NA	NA	TRBJ1-2	TGTGCCAGCAGTTTCGGGGACTACACCTTC	CASSFGDYTF
15	TRBV7-3	TRBD1	NA	TRBJ1-3	TGTGCCAGCAGCTTGGACAGGAGCTCTGGAAACACCATATATTTT	CASSLDRSSGNTIYF
13	TRBV19	NA	once	TRBJ1-1	TGTGCCAGTAGTATACAGGGTTGGACTGAAGCTTTCTTT	CASSIQGWTEAFF
13	TRBV27	NA	NA	TRBJ1-5	TGTGCCAGCAGTTTATCGGGCGGGCAGCCCCAGCATTTT	CASSLSGGQPQHF
15	TRBV4-3	NA	NA	TRBJ2-7	TGCGCCAGCAGCCAAGATGAGGGTGGGCACTACGAGCAGTACTTC	CASSQDEGGHYEQYF
15	TRBV7-2	TRBD1	NA	TRBJ2-3	TGTGCCAGCAGCCCGTCCGGACAGGGAAAAGATACGCAGTATTTT	CASSPSGQGKDTQYF
14	TRBV7-6	NA	NA	TRBJ2-7	TGTGCCAGCAGCCCAGCCGGGTCCGACTACGAGCAGTACTTC	CASSPAGSDYEQYF
12	TRBV28	TRBD1	NA	TRBJ2-1	TGTGCCAGCAGTACGACAGGGAATGAGCAGTTCTTC	CASSTTGNEQFF
12	TRBV4-2	NA	NA	TRBJ1-2	TGTGCCAGCAGCCCCGGTAACTATGGCTACACCTTC	CASSPGNYGYTF
15	TRBV5-1	NA	NA	TRBJ1-1	TGCGCCAGCAGCTTGGAGCCGAGGGCAAACACTGAAGCTTTCTTT	CASSLEPRANTEAFF
15	TRBV5-1	TRBD2	NA	TRBJ2-5	TGCGCCAGCAGCTTGGAGCGGGGGGACCGGGAGACCCAGTACTTC	CASSLERGDRETQYF
14	TRBV7-9	TRBD1	NA	TRBJ1-1	TGTGCCAGCAGCTCAACCACAGGGGATACTGAAGCTTTCTTT	CASSSTTGDTEAFF
14	TRBV7-6	TRBD1	NA	TRBJ1-4	TGTGCCAGCAGCTGGGACAGGCTTAATGAAAAACTGTTTTTT	CASSWDRLNEKLFF
14	TRBV4-3	NA	medium-sized	TRBJ2-7	TGCGCCAGCAGCCTCGGGAAAAACTCCTACGAGCAGTACTTC	CASSLGKNSYEQYF
15	TRBV25-1	TRBD1	once	TRBJ1-2	TGTGCCAGCAGCCCCTGGGACAGAACTAACTATGGCTACACCTTC	CASSPWDRTNYGYTF
16	TRBV19	TRBD1	NA	TRBJ1-4	TGTGCCAGCCGTCGGACCAACAGGGGGCCTAGTGAAAAACTGTTTTTT	CASRRTNRGPSEKLFF
16	TRBV7-3	NA	NA	TRBJ1-2	TGTGCCAGCAGCTTAAATGCCCAGGGGAGGGGCTATGGCTACACCTTC	CASSLNAQGRGYGYTF
14	TRBV5-1	NA	NA	TRBJ2-5	TGCGCCAGCAGCTTGGGGGGGGACCGAGAGACCCAGTACTTC	CASSLGGDRETQYF
15	TRBV27	NA	NA	TRBJ2-1	TGTGCCAGCGAGTCGGGGGGCGCGGGGTCGGGTGAGCAGTTCTTC	CASESGGAGSGEQFF
15	TRBV2	NA	NA	TRBJ1-1	TGTGCCACCAGGGAACAGGTCAGGGAAACCACTGAAGCTTTCTTT	CATREQVRETTEAFF
8	TRBV20-1	NA	once	TRBJ1-2	TGCAGTGCTCTGGGGAGAACCTTC	CSALGRTF
16	TRBV18	TRBD1	NA	TRBJ1-1	TGTGCCAGCTCACCCCAGAGACAGGGAATGAACACTGAAGCTTTCTTT	CASSPQRQGMNTEAFF
13	TRBV5-8	NA	NA	TRBJ2-5	TGTGCCAGCAGCACGGAGGCGGAAGAGACCCAGTACTTC	CASSTEAEETQYF
16	TRBV6-5	NA	few	TRBJ1-2	TGTGCCAGCAGTTCCCGACAGCCGTTAGCTAACTATGGCTACACCTTC	CASSSRQPLANYGYTF
15	TRBV10-3	NA	NA	TRBJ1-4	TGTGCCATTAAGTCAAATGGGGCGGAATTGGAAAAACTGTTTTTT	CAIKSNGAELEKLFF
13	TRBV5-6	NA	once	TRBJ2-7	TGTGCCAGCAGCTTACGAGCTGGCGGCGAGCAGTACTTC	CASSLRAGGEQYF
15	TRBV29-1	TRBD1	NA	TRBJ2-3	TGCAGCGTCCTACCGGGACAGGGGGCGCGAGATACGCAGTATTTT	CSVLPGQGARDTQYF
15	TRBV4-1	TRBD2	NA	TRBJ2-7	TGCGCCAACAGCCTTTCTAGCGGGGGCCTCTACGAGCAGTACTTC	CANSLSSGGLYEQYF
17	TRBV27	TRBD1	once	TRBJ1-1	TGTGCCAGCAGGGACTTACCGCGATCGACAGGGGGACATGAAGCTTTCTTT	CASRDLPRSTGGHEAFF
17	TRBV5-1	NA	NA	TRBJ2-7	TGCGCCAGCAGCTTGGTTTTCAGGGACACTCTACTTTACGAGCAGTACTTC	CASSLVFRDTLLYEQYF
14	TRBV27	NA	NA	TRBJ2-7	TGTGCCAGCAGTGTGGAGGTCCCCTCCTACGAGCAGTACTTC	CASSVEVPSYEQYF
15	TRBV7-9	TRBD2	NA	TRBJ2-7	TGTGCCAGCAGCCCCTTCGGTGCGGGGGGCTACGAGCAGTACTTC	CASSPFGAGGYEQYF
15	TRBV7-3	TRBD1	NA	TRBJ2-5	TGTGCCAGCAGCTTAGCTGGGACAGCACAAGAGACCCAGTACTTC	CASSLAGTAQETQYF
17	TRBV11-2	TRBD1	NA	TRBJ2-3	TGTGCCAGCAGCTTAAGACGGGACAGGGATTACACAGATACGCAGTATTTT	CASSLRRDRDYTDTQYF
15	TRBV7-6	TRBD1	NA	TRBJ2-3	TGTGCCAGCAGCTCCAGCGGGACAGGGCGAGATACGCAGTATTTT	CASSSSGTGRDTQYF
13	TRBV7-2	NA	NA	TRBJ1-1	TGTGCCAGCAGCTTAGAGAGGTTCGCTGAAGCTTTCTTT	CASSLERFAEAFF
15	TRBV18	NA	NA	TRBJ2-7	TGTGCCAGCTCACCGATCCCGGGACTTATCCACGAGCAGTACTTC	CASSPIPGLIHEQYF
15	TRBV7-2	NA	NA	TRBJ1-1	TGTGCCAGCAGACAAAATACCATAGGAGGTTTGGAAGCTTTCTTT	CASRQNTIGGLEAFF